The 2 T cell receptor beta chains below were found in one sample sequenced in a study of blood T cell repertoires in COVID-19. Produced via immunoSEQ multiplex PCR; TCRdb's table is partial and in-frame only. The sample has roughly 280,000 clones; about 89% are singletons. Material: peripheral blood. Receptors originate from a man aged 35-49 years with active or convalescent COVID-19.

V and J are TRBV30 and TRBJ1-5, with TRBD1 matching 7 bases. In germline, CDR1 is GTSNPN, CDR2 SVGIG (reference sequence). V was pared by 7 bases and J by 5 bases, with 8 bases of the junction left unmatched. This CDR3 has 13 residues. CDR3 bases: TGTGCCTTAGACAGGGAGCATCATCAGCCCCAGCATTTT. Protein: CALDREHHQPQHF. The full variable domain, in which reference TRBV30 and TRBJ1-5 provide the parts outside the CDR3, is SQTIHQWPATLVQPVGSPLSLECTVEGTSNPNLYWYRQAAGRGLQLLFYSVGIGQISSEVPQNLSASRPQDRQFILSSKKLLLSDSGFYLCALDREHHQPQHFGDGTRLSIL.

V and J are TRBV7-9 and TRBJ1-2, with TRBD1 matching 8 bases. In germline, CDR1 is SEHNR, CDR2 FQNEAQ (reference sequence). CDR3 length: 12 residues. In DNA, the CDR3 is TGTGCGGGGACAGGCGAGAACTATGGCTACACCTTC. As protein: CAGTGENYGYTF.